This entry lists 20 T cell receptor beta chains sequenced from one sample in a study of blood T cell repertoires in COVID-19 (TCRdb year 2020). Library generation was performed with the immunoSEQ multiplex PCR assay. Entries here come from immuneACCESS through TCRdb and include only in-frame sequences with V and J called. Some clones fail to appear in such tables; in the studies checked, an unresolved V gene covers under half of the shortfall, and the cause of the remainder is unknown. The sample records 75,000 to 100,000 clones, 81% of which are singletons. The ten largest clones represent about 10% of the sample. The specimen was peripheral blood. These receptors were obtained from an elderly woman with acute or convalescent COVID-19.

The chain joins TRBV6-6 to TRBJ1-1; possible D gene TRBD1, 6 bases. Germline V gene lookup returns CDR1 MNHNY and CDR2 SVGAGI (reference sequence). V was trimmed by 10 bases and J by 10 bases, leaving 22 bases between them. This CDR3 has 13 amino acids. CDR3 bases: TGTGCCACCAAACCTGCGGGGGGCCTGGGAGCTTTCTTT. It translates to CATKPAGGLGAFF.

This clone has only a few counts. The rearrangement joins TRBV4-3 to TRBJ2-6; D unresolved. Trimming removed 4 bases at V and 0 bases at J, with 7 bases between. The CDR3 has 15 amino acids. Germline assignment: CDR1 LGHNA and CDR2 YSLEER. CDR3 bases: TGCGCCAGCAGCCCCCGGAGCTCTGGGGCCAACGTCCTGACTTTC. It yields the protein CASSPRSSGANVLTF.

This clone is a singleton in its sample. The chain recombines TRBV5-4 with TRBJ1-1; 10 bases match TRBD1. This CDR3 has 16 amino acids. Germline lookup yields CDR1 SGHNT and CDR2 YYREEE (reference sequence). Trimming at V came to 4 bases and at J to 1 base, leaving 7 bases not matched to a gene. The CDR3 spells CASSPGTGAGNTEAFF. DNA of the CDR3: TGTGCCAGCAGCCCAGGGACAGGGGCCGGGAACACTGAAGCTTTCTTT.

CDR3 nucleotides: TGTGCCAGCAGCGCGAGCTCCTACGAGCAGTACTTC. Translating gives CASSASSYEQYF. The rearrangement links TRBV21-1 to TRBJ2-7; TRBD2 is the table's D call and was not checked against the DNA. TRBV21-1 is a recognized pseudogene. The CDR3 is 12 residues long.

This rearrangement joins TRBV28 to TRBJ1-2, with D perhaps matching TRBD1 (5 bases). V was trimmed by 2 bases and J by 8 bases, leaving 15 bases between them. The CDR3 runs to 14 residues. CDR1 is MDHEN, CDR2 SYDVKM, per germline. The CDR3 region has the DNA TGTGCCAGCAGTTTAAGTTTGGGGGGGAAGGGCTACACCTTC. It specifies CASSLSLGGKGYTF.

The rearrangement joins TRBV15 to TRBJ1-5; 12 bases are shared with TRBD1. V lost 4 bases, J lost 5 bases, and 3 bases stayed unmatched. Germline lookup yields CDR1 LNHNV and CDR2 YYDKDF (reference sequence). The CDR3 consists of 15 residues. CDR3 in amino acids: CATSMGQGAYQPQHF. The CDR3, as DNA: TGTGCCACCAGCATGGGACAGGGGGCATATCAGCCCCAGCATTTT.

The chain employs TRBV18 and TRBJ1-2; D is ambiguous. The CDR3 is made up of 12 amino acids. Trimming left V 3 bases short and J 6 bases short, with 8 bases between. Looked up from germline, CDR1 is KGHSH and CDR2 is LQKENI. CDR3: CASSPKGDGYTF. CDR3 DNA: TGTGCCAGCTCACCGAAGGGAGATGGCTACACCTTC.

The rearrangement joins TRBV3-1 (or the pseudogene TRBV3-2) to TRBJ2-6, with D tentatively TRBD2 (5 bases). This CDR3 comprises 16 residues. V shed 3 bases and J shed 1 base, with 10 bases lying between them. Germline CDR1 and CDR2: LGHDT and YNNKEL (reference sequence). This CDR3 is CASSQASGSGANVLTF. The CDR3 DNA reads TGTGCCAGCAGCCAGGCCTCGGGGTCTGGGGCCAACGTCCTGACTTTC.

The chain combines TRBV27 with TRBJ1-5; D possibly corresponds to TRBD1 (6 bases). The CDR3 consists of 16 residues. Trimming took 6 bases from V and 3 from J, leaving 18 bases between them. CDR1 and CDR2 (germline): MNHEY, SMNVEV (reference sequence). The CDR3 is CASSPLGTWNNQPQHF. The CDR3, as DNA: TGTGCCAGCAGCCCCCTTGGGACATGGAACAATCAGCCCCAGCATTTT.

This clone was detected only once. The genes are TRBV5-4 and TRBJ2-5; TRBD2 is a possible D gene (5 bases). This CDR3 has 15 amino acids. V lost 0 bases, J lost 1 base, and 10 bases lay in between. CDR1 SGHNT and CDR2 YYREEE come from the germline V gene (reference sequence). CDR3 nucleotides: TGTGCCAGCAGCTTGGAAAGAGGGTCCCAAGAGACCCAGTACTTC. Translation: CASSLERGSQETQYF.

The chain employs TRBV27 and TRBJ1-2; 7 bases fit TRBD1. The germline gives CDR1 MNHEY, CDR2 SMNVEV (reference sequence). The trim removed 5 bases at V and 8 bases at J, leaving 11 bases unmatched. The CDR3 is 14 amino acids. The CDR3 loop is CASSHPDRAGGYTF. CDR3 DNA sequence: TGTGCCAGCAGTCACCCCGACAGGGCCGGGGGCTACACCTTC.

Of note for this clone: At one of its ends the junction is not consistent with the germline gene, which may arise from a read error. The rearrangement links TRBV7-9 to TRBJ2-3; TRBD2 agrees at 8 bases. Germline V gene lookup returns CDR1 SEHNR and CDR2 FQNEAQ (reference sequence). The CDR3 spans 15 residues. The CDR3 is CASNLSGGGTDTQYF. In DNA, the CDR3 is TGTGCCAGCAACTTAAGCGGGGGAGGCACAGATACGCAGTATTTT. Full variable domain (rest looked up from reference TRBV7-9 and TRBJ2-3): DTGVSQNPRHKITKRGQNVTFRCDPISEHNRLYWYRQTLGQGPEFLTYFQNEAQLEKSRLLSDRFSAERPKGSFSTLEIQRTEQGDSAMYLCASNLSGGGTDTQYFGPGTRLTVL.

In this sample, this clone turned up a few times. The chain has TRBV18 and TRBJ1-1, with 8 bases lining up with TRBD1. Per the germline V gene, CDR1 is KGHSH and CDR2 is LQKENI. The J segment lost 1 base and the V segment lost 3 bases, leaving 1 base of the junction unmatched. CDR3 length: 14 residues. CDR3 sequence: CASSPGTGNTEAFF. CDR3 DNA sequence: TGTGCCAGCTCACCTGGGACAGGGAACACTGAAGCTTTCTTT.

This clone has only a few counts. The chain employs TRBV4-3 and TRBJ1-2, with D perhaps matching TRBD1 (5 bases). CDR1 and CDR2 from the germline V gene are LGHNA and YSLEER. V lost 0 bases and J lost 0, with 8 bases in between. The CDR3 spans 15 residues. This CDR3 reads CASSQDTGSNYGYTF. DNA for the CDR3: TGCGCCAGCAGCCAAGATACAGGATCTAACTATGGCTACACCTTC.

The chain has TRBV28 and TRBJ1-4; tentatively, D is TRBD1 (6 bases). Germline V gene data show CDR1 as MDHEN and CDR2 as SYDVKM. This CDR3 is 14 amino acids long. V shed 5 bases and J shed 4 bases, with 11 bases lying between them. The CDR3 loop is CASSQTGHNEKLFF. CDR3 DNA sequence: TGTGCCAGCAGTCAAACAGGGCATAATGAAAAACTGTTTTTT.

V is TRBV6-5 and J is TRBJ2-5, with a weak D call TRBD2 (7 bases). The CDR3 covers 15 residues. Germline CDR1 reads MNHEY; CDR2 reads SVGAGI. Trimming took 0 bases from V and 5 from J, leaving 13 bases between them. This CDR3 is CASSYSPGGIETQYF. CDR3 coding DNA: TGTGCCAGCAGTTACTCCCCGGGGGGCATTGAGACCCAGTACTTC.

The chain combines TRBV6-5 with TRBJ1-3; D is unclear. CDR3 length: 15 amino acids. The germline gives CDR1 MNHEY, CDR2 SVGAGI. The V and J ends lost 7 bases and 4 bases respectively, with 17 bases between them. CDR3 region: CASKADSRDGNTIYF. The CDR3 DNA is TGTGCCAGCAAGGCAGACTCCCGCGACGGAAACACCATATATTTT.

The DNA for the CDR3 is TGTGCCAGCAGCCCCCAGGGCAGGATTGAGCAGTTCTTC. This sequence encodes CASSPQGRIEQFF. This chain links TRBV7-2 with TRBJ2-1; tentatively, D is TRBD1 (5 bases). CDR1 is SGHTA and CDR2 is FQGNSA in the germline V gene. This CDR3 comprises 13 residues. V was shortened by 5 bases and J by 9 bases, with 14 bases between the two germline ends.

This chain uses TRBV7-8 with TRBJ1-6; TRBD1 is a possible D gene (5 bases). The CDR3 covers 14 residues. From germline, CDR1 is SGHVS and CDR2 FQNEAQ. V lost 4 bases and J lost 8, with 12 bases in between. This chain's CDR3 is CASSWGLGDSPLHF. In DNA form, the CDR3 reads TGTGCCAGCAGCTGGGGACTCGGGGATTCACCCCTCCACTTT.

This chain connects TRBV27 to TRBJ1-6; tentative D call: TRBD1 (5 bases). The ends were cut back, 5 bases at V and 4 bases at J, with 6 bases in the middle. This CDR3 region has 13 residues. CDR1 and CDR2 (germline): MNHEY, SMNVEV (reference sequence). The CDR3: CASSRQYNSPLHF. CDR3 DNA sequence: TGTGCCAGCAGTCGACAGTATAATTCACCCCTCCACTTT.